The following is a TCR beta chain sequence with its context. Authors' methods: Nucleated cell number was recorded as an estimate derived from reference gene primer amplification. Repertoires were generated with immunoSEQ multiplex PCR, while TCRdb's copy carries only in-frame clones and drops some. That table gives V, J and clone size, and the DNA gave D and trimming. The sample includes 25,000 to 30,000 clones, approximately 85% of them seen just once. These data originate in a study of blood T cell repertoires in COVID-19. Study-wide background: Samples of COVID-19 (acute and convalescent) were obtained from the United States, Italy and Spain. PBMCs, B-cell-depleted T cells, or T cells provided the cDNA or gDNA that made up the material.

Trimming took off 0 bases at V and 1 base at J, with 11 bases between the two ends. Germline CDR1 SGDLS, CDR2 YYNGEE. The CDR3 extends over 15 amino acids. Enrolment of Seattle patients took place during active infection, and they were followed longitudinally. Sample: peripheral blood. The sequence was collected from a woman of 80 years or more with COVID-19, enrolled during active disease. The chain carries TRBV9 and TRBJ2-7, with D uncertain. The CDR3: CASSVGAGLSYEQYF. DNA for the CDR3: TGTGCCAGCAGCGTAGGAGCAGGTCTTTCCTACGAGCAGTACTTC.